This paragraph covers one T cell receptor (beta chain) sequence. The CDR3 is made up of 11 amino acids. Between the trimmed V and J ends, which lost 3 bases and 6 bases, there was a span of 6 bases. In germline, CDR1 is WSHSY, CDR2 SAAADI. This sample stems from a study of CD8+ T cells in alopecia areata. As the sequencing template, cDNA was produced by extracting RNA and reverse transcribing it. Here immunoSEQ multiplex PCR was the method, and the copy in TCRdb shows in-frame clones only, minus some. The data show some 30,000 clones, around two thirds seen once. The material sequenced was NKG2D-high CD8+ T cells sorted from blood. This chain connects TRBV10-2 to TRBJ2-7; D unresolved. The origin of this receptor is a human donor with alopecia areata. CDR3 region: CASSDPGEQYF. Written as DNA, the CDR3 is TGCGCCAGCAGTGATCCGGGCGAGCAGTACTTC.